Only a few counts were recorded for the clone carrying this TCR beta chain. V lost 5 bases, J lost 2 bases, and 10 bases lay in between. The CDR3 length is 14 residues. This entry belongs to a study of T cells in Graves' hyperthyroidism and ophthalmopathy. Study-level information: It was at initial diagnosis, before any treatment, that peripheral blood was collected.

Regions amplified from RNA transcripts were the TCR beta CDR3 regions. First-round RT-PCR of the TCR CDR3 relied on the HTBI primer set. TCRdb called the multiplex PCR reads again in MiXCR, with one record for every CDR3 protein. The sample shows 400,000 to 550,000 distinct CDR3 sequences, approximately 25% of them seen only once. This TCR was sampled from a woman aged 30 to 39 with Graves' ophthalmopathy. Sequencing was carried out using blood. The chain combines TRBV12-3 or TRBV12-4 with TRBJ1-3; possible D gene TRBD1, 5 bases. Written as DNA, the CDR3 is TGTGCCAGCAGTCCGGACACGGCTGGAAACACCATATATTTT. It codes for CASSPDTAGNTIYF.